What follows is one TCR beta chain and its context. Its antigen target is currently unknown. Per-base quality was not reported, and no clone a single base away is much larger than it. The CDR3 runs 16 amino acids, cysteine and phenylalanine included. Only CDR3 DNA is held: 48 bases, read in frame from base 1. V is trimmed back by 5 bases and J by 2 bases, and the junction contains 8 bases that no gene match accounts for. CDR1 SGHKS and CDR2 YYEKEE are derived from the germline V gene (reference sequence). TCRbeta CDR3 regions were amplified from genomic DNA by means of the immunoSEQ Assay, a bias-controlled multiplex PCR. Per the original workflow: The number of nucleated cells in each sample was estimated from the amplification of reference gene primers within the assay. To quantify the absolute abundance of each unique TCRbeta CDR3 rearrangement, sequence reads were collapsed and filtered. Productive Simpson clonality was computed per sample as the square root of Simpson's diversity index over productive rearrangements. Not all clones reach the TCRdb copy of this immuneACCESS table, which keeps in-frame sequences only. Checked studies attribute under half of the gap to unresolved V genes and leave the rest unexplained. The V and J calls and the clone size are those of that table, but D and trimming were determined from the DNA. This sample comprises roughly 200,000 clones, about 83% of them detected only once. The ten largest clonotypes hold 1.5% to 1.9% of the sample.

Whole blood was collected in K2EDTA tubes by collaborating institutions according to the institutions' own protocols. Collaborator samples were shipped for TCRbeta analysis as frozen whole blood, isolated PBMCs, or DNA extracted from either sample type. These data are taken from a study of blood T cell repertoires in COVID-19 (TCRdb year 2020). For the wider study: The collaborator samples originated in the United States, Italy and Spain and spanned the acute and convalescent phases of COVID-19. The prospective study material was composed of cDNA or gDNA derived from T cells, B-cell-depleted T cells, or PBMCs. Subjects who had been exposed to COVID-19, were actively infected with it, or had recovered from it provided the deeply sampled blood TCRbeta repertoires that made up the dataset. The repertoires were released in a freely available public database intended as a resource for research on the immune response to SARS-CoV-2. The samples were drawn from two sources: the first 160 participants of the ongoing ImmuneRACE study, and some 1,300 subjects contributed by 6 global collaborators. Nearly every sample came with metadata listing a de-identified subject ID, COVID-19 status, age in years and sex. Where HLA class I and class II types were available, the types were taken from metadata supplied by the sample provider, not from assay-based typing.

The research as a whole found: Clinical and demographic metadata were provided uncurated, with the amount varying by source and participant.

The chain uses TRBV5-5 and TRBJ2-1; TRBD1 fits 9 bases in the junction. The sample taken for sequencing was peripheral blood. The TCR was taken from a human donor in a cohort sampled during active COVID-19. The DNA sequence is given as TGTGCCAGCAGGAGTCGGGACAGGGTCCCCTACAATGAGCAGTTCTTC. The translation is CASRSRDRVPYNEQFF.